This TCR beta chain originates from a study of blood T cell repertoires in COVID-19. Study context: Italy, Spain and the United States were the sources of the convalescent and acute COVID-19 samples. PBMCs, B-cell-depleted T cells, or T cells were the source of the cDNA or gDNA that made up the material.

Per the original methods: Estimated nucleated cell counts came from reference gene primer amplification. Sequenced by immunoSEQ multiplex PCR; TCRdb stores in-frame clones only, minus some. V, J and clone size derive from that table, while D and trimming were established from the DNA sequence. The repertoire has 80,000 to 100,000 clones, 80% of them found once; the top ten carry about 15%. V was cut by 3 bases and J by 1 base, with 16 bases left in between. CDR3 length: 16 residues. CDR1 and CDR2 (germline): DFQATT, SNEGSKA (reference sequence). The sample comprised peripheral blood. J is TRBJ2-4 and V is TRBV20-1; D is perhaps TRBD2 (7 bases). The sequence was collected from a human donor in a cohort sampled during active COVID-19. The DNA of the CDR3 is TGCAGTGCTAGTTGGTCGGGGGGCCCGGCCAAAAACATTCAGTACTTC. It codes for CSASWSGGPAKNIQYF.